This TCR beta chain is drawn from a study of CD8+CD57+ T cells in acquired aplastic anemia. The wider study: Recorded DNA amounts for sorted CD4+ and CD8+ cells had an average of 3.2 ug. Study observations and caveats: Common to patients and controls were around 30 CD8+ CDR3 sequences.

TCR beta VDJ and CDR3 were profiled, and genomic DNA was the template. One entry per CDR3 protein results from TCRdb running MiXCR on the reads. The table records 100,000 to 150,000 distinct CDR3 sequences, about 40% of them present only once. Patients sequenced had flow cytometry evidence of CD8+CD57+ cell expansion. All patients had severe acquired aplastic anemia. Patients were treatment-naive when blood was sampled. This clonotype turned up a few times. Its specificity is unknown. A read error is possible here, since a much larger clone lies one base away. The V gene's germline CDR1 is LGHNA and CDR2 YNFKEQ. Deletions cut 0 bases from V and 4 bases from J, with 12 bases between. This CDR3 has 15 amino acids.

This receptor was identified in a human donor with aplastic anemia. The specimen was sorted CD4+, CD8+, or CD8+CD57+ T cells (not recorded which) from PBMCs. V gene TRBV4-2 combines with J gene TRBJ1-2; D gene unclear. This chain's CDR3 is CASSQDLPGSYGYTF. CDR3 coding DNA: TGTGCCAGCAGCCAAGATCTTCCAGGTTCCTATGGCTACACCTTC.